One and the same sample provided the 5 T cell receptor beta chains below, sequenced in a study of sequential checkpoint blockade in melanoma. Treatment in this sample: randomized to nivolumab then ipilimumab (arm A) or the reverse (arm B). Method: immunoSEQ multiplex PCR; TCRdb's copy keeps in-frame clones and lacks some. This sample has approximately 13,000 clones, with over 65% found just once. The sample in question was CD8+ T cells sorted from blood (inferred from file names), obtained from a patient given nivolumab and ipilimumab in sequence. Source of these receptors: a human donor with melanoma.

The V and J genes are TRBV6-4 and TRBJ1-2; D remains ambiguous. Trimming cost V 5 bases and J 4 bases, with 23 bases left between them. Germline V gene data show CDR1 as MRHNA and CDR2 as SNTAGT. The CDR3 spans 17 residues. CDR3 residues: CASSKFSPHGKTYGYTF. In DNA form, the CDR3 reads TGTGCCAGCAGTAAATTTAGCCCACACGGAAAGACCTATGGCTACACCTTC.

This chain joins TRBV6-6 and TRBJ2-5; a possible D gene is TRBD1 (5 bases). Germline assignment: CDR1 MNHNY and CDR2 SVGAGI (reference sequence). The V gene lost 4 bases and the J gene lost 6 bases, with 6 bases spanning the gap. The CDR3 loop spans 11 amino acids. CDR3 residues: CASSSGQTQYF. The DNA of the CDR3 is TGTGCCAGCAGTTCAGGGCAGACCCAGTACTTC.

Comments on this clone: Sequence at one end of the junction differs from germline and may be a read error. The V and J genes are TRBV6-6 and TRBJ2-1; D unclear. This CDR3 has 14 residues. Germline CDR1 is MNHNY and CDR2 is SVGAGI (reference sequence). The CDR3 DNA is TGTGCCACCAGTGACTCCCTAACCCACGATGAGCAGTTCTTC. It specifies CATSDSLTHDEQFF.

The chain carries TRBV4-3 and TRBJ2-1; TRBD2 aligns across 14 bases. There are 18 residues in the CDR3. Germline values: CDR1 LGHNA, CDR2 YSLEER. V was clipped by 3 bases and J by 5 bases; unmatched bases: 9. The CDR3 sequence is CASSQGLAGAPSHNEQFF. The CDR3, as DNA: TGCGCCAGCAGCCAGGGACTAGCGGGGGCTCCTTCCCACAATGAGCAGTTCTTC.

This clone has just one count. The chain is built from TRBV7-9 and TRBJ2-3, with 10 bases matching TRBD1. This CDR3 is 15 amino acids long. Looked up from germline, CDR1 is SEHNR and CDR2 is FQNEAQ (reference sequence). V dropped 7 bases and J dropped 6; count of bases not matched to a gene: 10. The CDR3 DNA sequence: TGTGCCAGCAACCCCTCCGGACAGGGGGATGATACGCAGTATTTT. This sequence encodes CASNPSGQGDDTQYF.